This TCR beta chain was recorded in a study of blood T cells in healthy people across ages. In terms of origin and age, donors were healthy Caucasian individuals from Russia aged about 6 to 90. Researchers isolated at least 7 million PBMCs per sample. The study's findings and limits: Across the age range, TCR beta diversity per million T cells fell in a roughly linear way.

Of note for this clonotype: Antigen unknown.

Next came a second PCR, run for about 7 to 12 cycles, which used a sample-barcoded 5' primer along with a J-beta primer mix. Through a template-switch adaptor with 12 random nucleotides, each cDNA molecule received a tag. MiXCR, run by TCRdb on the 5' RACE reads, gives a single entry per CDR3 protein. This table holds about 640,000 distinct CDR3 sequences, around 43% found once. Germline CDR1 reads SGHTA; CDR2 reads FQGTGA. The CDR3 runs to 15 residues. V was clipped by 1 base and J by 5 bases, with 11 bases between them. The clonotype originates from a man older than 75 in good health. The V gene is TRBV7-3, the J gene TRBJ2-2; no firm D call. Sequencing input: blood. The CDR3: CASSLRVVSTGELFF. CDR3 in DNA: TGTGCCAGCAGCTTAAGAGTTGTATCGACCGGGGAGCTGTTTTTT.